This T cell receptor (beta chain) was identified during a study of T cells in localized non-small cell lung cancer (dated by TCRdb to 2020 to 2022). About the investigation overall: The study examined T cell repertoires in roughly 240 patients with early-stage NSCLC and compared tumors with uninvolved tumor-adjacent lungs. The cohort was made up of fewer than 250 treatment-naive NSCLC patients whose localized lung tumors had been resected. The mean age of the NSCLC patients was roughly 70 years, with about 120 men and 107 women. The investigation overall reported the following: Higher blood T cell density associated with longer overall survival, while higher adjacent-lung clonality associated with shorter survival. Multi-region tumor sequencing was not performed, so intratumor heterogeneity could not be excluded. Because the study design was exploratory, TCR variables were selected using unadjusted p-values without false-discovery rate correction. Of the top 100 tumor clones, a median of 57 were detected in paired uninvolved adjacent lung; roughly 26 were also among that lung's top 100. The highest T cell clonality was observed in uninvolved tumor-adjacent lung, where clonality exceeded that of tumor, suggesting that antigenic responses were more focused in uninvolved tumor-adjacent lung.

Taken from cysteine to phenylalanine, the CDR3 has 12 residues. Kept here is only the CDR3 DNA, which spans 36 bases and is read in frame from base 1. The germline V gene (reference sequence) specifies GTSNPN as CDR1 and SVGIG as CDR2. V lost 3 bases and J lost 11 bases; the stretch between them is 17 bases long. At diagnosis, peripheral blood, uninvolved tumor-adjacent lung and tumor were collected and stored as a combination of fresh-frozen and FFPE material. Blood samples were analyzed as peripheral blood mononuclear cells for TCR repertoire profiling. TCR beta CDR3 regions were sequenced from DNA using the immunoSEQ Assay. The published analysis was carried out like this. To compute T cell density, TCR beta template counts were normalized to usable DNA, which was estimated by amplifying housekeeping genes. The preseqR package was used to estimate richness by extrapolating to 400,000 templates for PBMC samples and to 120,000 templates for tissue samples. Clonality was taken to be one minus Pielou's evenness. Tissue-enriched TCRs were identified by differential abundance testing using productive amino-acid clonotypes, minimum total count 5 and alpha 0.1. The Jaccard Index and the Morisita Overlap Index were used to quantify repertoire overlap between compartments. GLIPH clustered TCR beta CDR3s with public tetramer-defined viral CDR3s; viral motifs required at least three viral sequences plus V-gene enrichment. In its TCRdb copy, this immuneACCESS table keeps in-frame sequences only and misses some clones. Where compared with another copy, unresolved V genes explain less than half of these, and the others have no known cause. The V and J calls and clone size were taken over from that table, and D and trimming were inferred from the DNA. This sample comprises over 30,000 clones, about nine tenths of them detected only once. The ten largest clones capture about 6% of the sample.

Regarding this clone: Its antigen remains unidentified. Base quality data are lacking; no much larger clone is found one base away.

In this chain, TRBV30 is recombined with TRBJ2-7; TRBD2 is possibly the D segment (5 matching bases). This sequence originates from a male donor aged 60 or older with stage II lung adenocarcinoma. Material: peripheral blood mononuclear cells, obtained before any cancer treatment. The DNA sequence is given as TGTGCCTGGAGCGGAGCCTCGAGCGGAGAGTACTTC. Translated, this gives CAWSGASSGEYF.